A single sample is the source of the 22 T cell receptor beta chains below, sequenced in a study of T cell repertoires in cytomegalovirus infection. TCRdb reprocessed the reads via MiXCR and lists one record per CDR3 protein. The sample has approximately 250,000 distinct CDR3 sequences, roughly 6.5% seen once. Sequencing was carried out using PBMCs. The receptor set was obtained from a human donor in good health (CMV status not recorded). Some clones in this sample may be carry-over from other donors' samples.

This clonotype occurred many times. The V and J genes are TRBV29-1 and TRBJ2-5; 13 positions agree with TRBD2. CDR3 length equals 16 residues. Germline loops: CDR1 SQVTM, CDR2 ANQGSEA. After removal of 1 base from V and 4 bases from J, the junction contained 6 bases not matched to a gene. CDR3 sequence reads: CSVEVRLAGGRETQYF. In DNA form, the CDR3 reads TGCAGCGTTGAAGTCCGACTAGCGGGGGGCCGAGAGACCCAGTACTTC.

The chain recombines TRBV27 with TRBJ2-7; 8 nucleotides agree with TRBD2. This CDR3 is built from 13 residues. Germline CDR1 is MNHEY and CDR2 is SMNVEV (reference sequence). V lost 6 bases and J lost 2; bases outside the gene matches: 3. DNA of the CDR3: TGTGCCAGCAGAAGCGGGGGTACCTACGAGCAGTACTTC. Translation: CASRSGGTYEQYF.

This clonotype was observed many times. The gene calls are TRBV5-1 and TRBJ2-7; no clear D gene. The CDR3 totals 15 residues. V was trimmed by 3 bases and J by 0 bases, leaving 13 bases between them. Germline V gene sequence: CDR1 SGHRS, CDR2 YFSETQ. For the CDR3, the DNA is TGCGCCAGCAGCTCCACGGACGGACGCTCCTACGAGCAGTACTTC. Protein sequence: CASSSTDGRSYEQYF.

The rearrangement joins TRBV10-3 to TRBJ2-7, with D maybe TRBD1 (5 bases). V was clipped by 2 bases and J by 4 bases, with 9 bases between them. Germline values: CDR1 ENHRY, CDR2 SYGVKD. This CDR3 region has 13 residues. The CDR3 loop reads CAISEPDSYEQYF. CDR3 DNA sequence: TGTGCCATCAGTGAGCCCGACAGTTACGAGCAGTACTTC.

This clonotype was counted at least ten times. The CDR3 loop is CASSMGTGGSSQPQHF. CDR3 sequence (DNA): TGTGCCAGTAGTATGGGGACAGGGGGCTCCAGTCAGCCCCAGCATTTT. The chain combines TRBV19 with TRBJ1-5; 12 bases are shared with TRBD1. Trimming at V came to 3 bases and at J to 6 bases, leaving 6 bases not matched to a gene. CDR3 length equals 16 residues. Germline V gene sequence: CDR1 LNHDA, CDR2 SQIVND (reference sequence).

J is TRBJ2-4 and V is TRBV6-4; the D call may be TRBD1 or TRBD2 (6 bases each). The CDR3 has 18 amino acids. Trimming took 5 bases from V and 2 from J, leaving 22 bases between them. CDR1 is MRHNA, CDR2 SNTAGT, per germline. CDR3 nucleotide sequence: TGTGCCAGCAGTATCAAAACGGGGGCTAGGGGGACCAAAAACATTCAGTACTTC. It translates to CASSIKTGARGTKNIQYF.

Ten or more counts support this clonotype. The chain has TRBV7-9 and TRBJ2-7; the D is unclear. This CDR3 is 12 amino acids long. Trimming removed 5 bases at V and 3 bases at J, with 8 bases between. The V gene's germline CDR1 is SEHNR and CDR2 FQNEAQ (reference sequence). CDR3 coding DNA: TGTGCCAGCAGCCCGGGTTTCTACGAGCAGTACTTC. This translates into CASSPGFYEQYF.

Worth noting for this clonotype: This could be a read error, since a much larger clone is one nucleotide away. The CDR3 coding sequence is TGTACCAGCTCACCCGCGAGTCTGGCGGGCTACACCTTC. It yields the protein CTSSPASLAGYTF. J is TRBJ1-2 and V is TRBV18; D gene uncertain. This CDR3 region has 13 residues. Germline V gene lookup returns CDR1 KGHSH and CDR2 LQKENI.

This clonotype was seen only a few times. This chain joins TRBV20-1 and TRBJ1-3, with D possibly TRBD1 on 5 matching bases. The CDR3 runs 15 residues. V lost 1 base to trimming and J lost 1 base, with 11 bases between them. The germline CDR1 and CDR2 sequences are DFQATT and SNEGSKA (reference sequence). The CDR3 protein is CSARGGTASGNTIYF. The CDR3 bases are TGCAGTGCTAGAGGCGGGACCGCGTCTGGAAACACCATATATTTT.

This clonotype was counted at least ten times. The chain recombines TRBV23-1 with TRBJ1-5; D gene uncertain. TRBV23-1 is annotated as an ORF whose role is uncertain. The CDR3 has 13 amino acids. V was cut by 8 bases and J by 4 bases, with 12 bases left in between. The CDR3 region is CASGLSGNQPQHF. In DNA, the CDR3 is TGCGCCAGCGGCTTATCGGGGAATCAGCCCCAGCATTTT.

This clonotype was seen many times. The chain joins TRBV20-1 to TRBJ1-5, with D maybe TRBD1 (6 bases). The CDR3 spans 16 residues. V was cut by 3 bases and J by 2 bases, with 17 bases left in between. Germline CDR1 reads DFQATT; CDR2 reads SNEGSKA (reference sequence). CDR3 nucleotide sequence: TGCAGTGCTAGGGTCGGGGGGCTGGGGGGCAATCAGCCCCAGCATTTT. Its protein product is CSARVGGLGGNQPQHF.

In its sample, this clonotype was seen many times. CDR3 residues: CASSSGTYNEQFF. In nucleotides, the CDR3 is TGTGCCAGCAGCTCCGGGACCTACAATGAGCAGTTCTTC. The V gene is TRBV7-9, the J gene TRBJ2-1, with a tentative D call TRBD2 (5 bases). Deletions cut 4 bases from V and 2 bases from J, with 6 bases between. Germline loops: CDR1 SEHNR, CDR2 FQNEAQ (reference sequence). The CDR3 is 13 amino acids.

A remark on this clonotype: This could be a read error, since a much larger clone is one nucleotide away. The V and J genes are TRBV20-1 and TRBJ2-2; D perhaps matches TRBD1 (6 bases). The CDR3 covers 14 residues. CDR1 is DFQATT, CDR2 SNEGSKA, per germline (reference sequence). CDR3 protein: CSARDTPNIGELFF. The CDR3, as DNA: TGCAGTGCCAGGGACACTCCAAACATCGGGGAGCTGTTTTTT.

This clonotype has ten or more counts. This chain joins TRBV20-1 and TRBJ1-2; perhaps TRBD1 as D (6 bases). Trimming left V 6 bases short and J 7 bases short, with 18 bases between. This CDR3 is 13 amino acids long. CDR1 and CDR2 (germline): DFQATT, SNEGSKA (reference sequence). CDR3 residues: CSAVVGGAGGYTF. The CDR3 DNA sequence: TGCAGTGCAGTTGTGGGGGGCGCGGGTGGCTACACCTTC.

This clonotype has a count of ten or more. The chain employs TRBV29-1 and TRBJ1-1; the match to TRBD1 covers 8 bases. This CDR3 spans 14 amino acids. In germline, CDR1 is SQVTM, CDR2 ANQGSEA. Trimming removed 8 bases from V and 1 base from J; junction bases left unmatched: 9. CDR3 in amino acids: CSLGAGTGNTEAFF. The CDR3 DNA follows: TGCAGCCTCGGTGCCGGGACAGGGAACACTGAAGCTTTCTTT.

This clonotype was counted at least ten times. This chain links TRBV7-8 with TRBJ1-1; 8 bases match TRBD1. This CDR3 contains 15 residues. Germline V gene data show CDR1 as SGHVS and CDR2 as FQNEAQ. V was clipped by 2 bases and J by 6 bases; unmatched bases: 8. CDR3 in DNA: TGTGCCAGCAGCTTATGGAACAGGGGGGGTGCTGAAGCTTTCTTT. Translated: CASSLWNRGGAEAFF.

Ten or more counts support this clonotype. The chain joins TRBV20-1 to TRBJ2-4; TRBD2 aligns across 12 bases. The CDR3 runs 16 residues. CDR1 DFQATT and CDR2 SNEGSKA come from the germline V gene (reference sequence). The junction had 13 bases not matched to a gene; V was cut back by 6 bases and J by 7 bases. This CDR3 is CSALISETSGGNIQYF. DNA of the CDR3: TGCAGTGCCCTAATAAGTGAGACTAGCGGGGGTAACATTCAGTACTTC.

This clonotype was seen many times. The chain recombines TRBV15 with TRBJ2-7; no firm D call. V gave up 0 bases and J gave up 3 bases, with 12 bases separating them. This CDR3 is built from 15 residues. Germline CDR1 LNHNV, CDR2 YYDKDF (reference sequence). The CDR3 loop reads CATSREALGFYEQYF. The CDR3 DNA follows: TGTGCCACCAGCAGAGAAGCCCTGGGGTTCTACGAGCAGTACTTC. Full variable domain (outside the CDR3, taken from reference TRBV15 and TRBJ2-7): DAMVIQNPRYQVTQFGKPVTLSCSQTLNHNVMYWYQQKSSQAPKLLFHYYDKDFNNEADTPDNFQSRRPNTSFCFLDIRSPGLGDTAMYLCATSREALGFYEQYFGPGTRLTVT.

This clonotype was seen repeatedly, ten times or more. This chain connects TRBV7-8 to TRBJ2-2; TRBD2 matches 7 bases. Unmatched junction bases numbered 9, after V lost 5 bases and J lost 6 bases. Germline V gene sequence: CDR1 SGHVS, CDR2 FQNEAQ. CDR3 size: 15 residues. CDR3 nucleotides: TGTGCCAGCAGCCTCGGGGGGAGGCCCCCCGGGGAGCTGTTTTTT. Amino acids: CASSLGGRPPGELFF.

This clonotype appeared many times. V and J are TRBV6-2 or TRBV6-3 and TRBJ2-7, with TRBD2 as a possible D gene (5 bases). V was pared by 4 bases and J by 1 base, with 14 bases between. The CDR3 spans 15 residues. Germline values: CDR1 MNHEY, CDR2 SVGEGT. The DNA of the CDR3 is TGTGCCAGCAGTTCCCCGACGGGGTCATCCTACGAGCAGTACTTC. This gives the protein CASSSPTGSSYEQYF.

At least ten counts were recorded for this clonotype. V is TRBV12-3 or TRBV12-4 and J is TRBJ1-4, with a tentative D call TRBD1 (6 bases). The V and J ends lost 5 bases and 4 bases respectively, with 14 bases between them. This CDR3 contains 15 residues. The CDR3 nucleotides read TGTGCCAGCAGTCCACGGACAGCCCATAATGAAAAACTGTTTTTT. Amino acid sequence: CASSPRTAHNEKLFF.

This clonotype was seen repeatedly, ten times or more. The chain employs TRBV7-2 and TRBJ1-3, with no clear D. Deletions cut 1 base from V and 4 bases from J, with 14 bases between. The CDR3 consists of 16 residues. Germline V gene lookup returns CDR1 SGHTA and CDR2 FQGNSA. The CDR3 DNA sequence: TGTGCCAGCAGCTTAGATAGCCGGGCCTCGGGAAACACCATATATTTT. It yields the protein CASSLDSRASGNTIYF.